This TCR beta chain was retrieved from a study of blood T cell repertoires in COVID-19. Across the whole study: Donors in the United States, Italy and Spain gave samples during acute or convalescent COVID-19.

The CDR3 runs 14 residues. Trimming took 1 base from V and 6 from J, leaving 14 bases between them. From germline, CDR1 is SGHNT and CDR2 YYREEE (reference sequence). Per the original methods: Quantification of nucleated cells was approximated via reference gene primer amplification. Profiled with immunoSEQ multiplex PCR; TCRdb holds only in-frame clones, not every one. V and J calls and clone size are as listed in that table; D and trimming were resolved from the DNA. The sample lists 50,000 to 80,000 clones; roughly 86% were seen once. Material for sequencing was peripheral blood. This clonotype was obtained from a man in his sixties with acute or convalescent COVID-19. The chain combines TRBV5-4 with TRBJ2-7, with D perhaps TRBD2 (5 bases). CDR3 amino acids: CASSLPSQAGEQYF. CDR3 sequence (DNA): TGTGCCAGCAGCTTGCCTAGCCAGGCGGGCGAGCAGTACTTC.